This entry concerns a single TCR beta chain. Its target is unknown. V shed 5 bases and J 8 bases; nucleotides not matched to a gene: 10. The CDR3 is 15 amino acids. Germline-derived CDR1 and CDR2 are DFQATT and SNEGSKA (reference sequence). This entry is derived from a study of CD8 T cells in Susac syndrome. Study background: The sequenced Susac syndrome patients included more than five who had clinically active disease and fewer than 10 who were in remission. Findings of the study overall: The relatively small number of individuals in the TCR sequencing and HLA analysis was acknowledged by the study.

With random hexamers, roughly 0.5 to 1 ug RNA was reverse transcribed. Amplification of TCR beta CDR3 used immunoSEQ multiplex PCR across 54 Vbeta and 13 Jbeta. TCRdb analysed the immunoSEQ multiplex PCR reads with MiXCR anew, one entry per CDR3 protein. The sample lists 210,000 or so distinct CDR3 sequences, approximately 94% seen once, with approximately 0.15% in the top ten. This clonotype was sampled from a human donor with Susac syndrome. The rearrangement uses TRBV20-1 and TRBJ2-6; TRBD1 aligns across 9 bases. Material for sequencing was CD4+ T cells from PBMCs. The CDR3 protein is CSAGPRDREPNVLTF. As DNA, the CDR3 is TGCAGTGCTGGACCCCGGGACAGGGAACCCAACGTCCTGACTTTC.